This TCR beta chain was retrieved from a study of radiotherapy plus CTLA-4 blockade in lung cancer (dated by TCRdb to between 2017 and 2018). Regarding the research as a whole: Objective responses were observed in approximately 19% of enrolled patients, and disease control was achieved in less than 40%. The study at large found these results: TCR clones derived from tumors expanded in peripheral blood after treatment with radiotherapy and ipilimumab. Early dynamic changes in blood T cell clones, together with increased serum interferon-beta after radiation, were reported as the strongest predictors of response.

V and J are truncated by 2 bases and 0 bases respectively, leaving an intervening sequence of 10 bases. The CDR3 numbers 15 residues from cysteine through phenylalanine. The entry retains the CDR3 DNA only, 45 bases that are in frame from base 1. The germline V gene gives CDR1 as KGHSH and CDR2 as LQKENI. The study tested focal radiation therapy combined with CTLA-4 blockade (ipilimumab) in patients with chemo-refractory metastatic non-small-cell lung cancer. Library generation was performed with the immunoSEQ multiplex PCR assay. Drawn from immuneACCESS, this table holds only the in-frame rearrangements with V and J called that TCRdb kept. Clones are partly lost; checked studies trace under half to an unresolved V gene and leave the rest unexplained. Here the sample has around 14,000 clones; 72% occur a single time. 46% of the sample goes to the ten largest clones. The table lists this clone with a count of one. It lacks a known antigen. No quality values exist for individual bases; no much larger clone is one base distant.

The receptor comes from a human donor with non-small cell lung cancer whose response to radiotherapy plus ipilimumab could not be evaluated. The specimen was peripheral blood, collected from a patient treated with radiotherapy plus ipilimumab. The receptor chain draws on TRBV18 and TRBJ2-5, with TRBD2 tentatively as D gene (5 bases match). The nucleotide sequence is given as TGTGCCAGCTCACCAGCCCTGACTAACCAAGAGACCCAGTACTTC. Translation gives CASSPALTNQETQYF.